This TCR beta chain was found in a study of T cells in Graves' hyperthyroidism and ophthalmopathy. Researchers took RNA transcripts and amplified the TCR beta CDR3 regions from them. Using the HTBI primer set, a first-round RT-PCR was run on the TCR CDR3. From the multiplex PCR reads, TCRdb called clonotypes with MiXCR, one entry per CDR3 protein. The sample contains approximately 620,000 distinct CDR3 sequences, 16% of which appear only once. Germline V CDR1 and CDR2: SGHAT, FQNNGV. The length of the CDR3 is 18 residues. The germline V and J ends were trimmed by 3 bases and 9 bases, with 27 bases remaining between them. This clonotype has ten or more counts.

The V and J genes are TRBV11-2 and TRBJ2-1; maybe TRBD2 (5 bases). The sequencing input was blood. The sequence was collected from a woman in her forties with Graves' ophthalmopathy. CDR3 DNA: TGTGCCAGCAGCTTCAGACCGGGGTCCAACCTTCCTGGAGGTGAGCAGTTCTTC. Translated, it gives CASSFRPGSNLPGGEQFF.